The clone carrying this T cell receptor (beta chain) has a count of ten or more. The antigen is undetermined. With V trimmed by 4 bases and J by 1 base, 6 bases remained unmatched. CDR1 and CDR2 (germline): MDHEN, SYDVKM. This CDR3 has 17 amino acids. The data were taken from a study of regulatory T cells in long-lasting Graves disease. Both iRepertoire HTBI primers and Arm-PCR of CDR3 regions were used to build the TCR beta libraries. Each CDR3 protein gets one entry after TCRdb re-called the multiplex PCR reads with MiXCR. The sample includes around 460,000 distinct CDR3 sequences, less than 15% of them seen just once. Time point described: newly diagnosed GD, antithyroid drugs for less than 3 months. The TCR library was made from RNA that had been extracted from PBMCs in TRIzol. Study outcomes and limitations: The work looked only at peripheral blood and did not look at thyroid tissue.

This sample also appeared in a second study, on T cells in Graves' hyperthyroidism and ophthalmopathy. That source adds: The TCR CDR3 was amplified in a first-round RT-PCR using the HTBI primer set. In the analysis, a 13 V-J model separated ophthalmopathy from stable hyperthyroidism.

The sample was peripheral blood mononuclear cells (PBMCs), taken at new diagnosis, from a patient treated with antithyroid drugs. This TCR was sampled from a woman between 50 and 59 years old with Graves disease. This chain uses TRBV28 with TRBJ2-2, with TRBD2 matching over 10 bases. CDR3 amino acids: CASSSGASGGNTGELFF. The CDR3, as DNA: TGTGCCAGCAGTTCAGGGGCTAGCGGGGGGAACACCGGGGAGCTGTTTTTT.